The subject of this entry is one TCR beta chain. Its antigen remains undetermined. Base qualities are missing; no much larger clone stands one base away. Reading the germline V gene gives CDR1 MDHEN and CDR2 SYDVKM. Trimming takes 2 bases off V and 7 bases off J; junction bases not matched to a gene: 5. From its cysteine to its phenylalanine, the CDR3 spans 15 amino acids. The kept DNA is CDR3 alone, 45 bases in frame from the first base. The source of the sample is a study of shared clonotypes between healthy human individuals (dated by TCRdb to the early 2020s). Broadly, across the study: The cohort included a few men and two women between 18 and 49 years of age. Each donor's leukapheresis produced roughly between about 0.85 and 10 billion PBMCs. To estimate repertoire size and how much clonotype sharing occurs between individuals, the study deeply sequenced the blood TCR repertoires of several healthy adults. To increase sequencing depth and limit assay-specific biases, different laboratories used diverse techniques to prepare libraries and sequence TCR repertoires.

Using the deep immunoSEQ assay, TCR CDR3 regions were amplified from genomic DNA by multiplex PCR. For each cell subset, the extracted genomic DNA was distributed evenly across all wells of several immunoSEQ 96-well plates, and each plate served as one replicate. For unsorted PBMC, 250 to 350 ng of genomic DNA, equivalent to about 30,000 T cell genomes, went into each replicate PCR. Ten immunoSEQ deep assay plates were used to sequence unsorted PBMC genomic DNA. Purified libraries were quantified with a Qubit 3.0 fluorometer, sized on a Bioanalyzer 2100, and re-quantified with the KAPA Library Quantification kit. Every immunoSEQ 96-well plate was sequenced on a dedicated single-read 150-cycle Illumina NextSeq 550 flow cell. Regarding the original processing steps: Because the immunoSEQ output included only junctional sequences and no quality scores, the filtering could not be the same as the filtering used for full-length reads. To assign V/J genes and CDR3, sequences were annotated against IMGT germline references using PyIR, a Python wrapper for IgBLAST v1.9. Reads were filtered out if the reads had weak V/J assignments (E-value above 1e-6), no CDR3, stop codons, out-of-frame junctions, or ambiguous translated residues. V3J clonotypes were defined as sequences sharing the same inferred V gene, J gene, and CDR3 amino acid sequence. The percentage overlap between two repertoires was calculated by dividing the number of shared unique clonotypes by the size of the smaller repertoire. RTK rarefaction, the Chao1 estimator, and Recon v2.1 estimates of unobserved clonotypes were used to assess repertoire richness. Here the immuneACCESS table is served through TCRdb, limited to in-frame sequences with V and J called. Missing clones are a known gap in these copies; in checked studies unresolved V genes cover under half, and the rest lacks a known reason. V, J and clone size are taken as reported in that table, and D and trimming were inferred from the DNA itself. Within this sample are a few hundred thousand clones, with 70% to 80% of them counted one time only. More than 10% of the sample rests with the top ten.

Overall study results and their limits: Pairwise subsampling led to the expectation that sequencing depth would affect the degree of clonotype sharing among donors. Sampling was restricted to blood, and TCR repertoires in tissues likely differ from the TCR repertoires found in blood. Because the study included a small number of donors, the genetic and exposure-history diversity represented was limited.

Donors were healthy HIV-negative adults with no recently reported acute infections or vaccinations. Every donor was a Caucasian adult living in Nashville, Tennessee, USA. For unsorted samples, tens of millions of PBMCs were counted, and genomic DNA was extracted using the QIAamp DNA Blood Mini kit. Blood was obtained by leukapheresis, after which PBMCs were separated by Ficoll-Histopaque density gradient centrifugation and cryopreserved in liquid nitrogen vapor phase. The sequence derives from a woman in her 40s in good health. Some clones in this sample may be carry-over from other donors' samples. The receptor chain draws on TRBV28 and TRBJ2-7; 13 nucleotides in the junction match TRBD2. The sequenced material came from PBMCs. The DNA sequence reads TGTGCCAGCAGTTTAGGACTAGCGGGGGATGGGGAGCAGTACTTC. This is translated as CASSLGLAGDGEQYF.